This T cell receptor beta chain appears in the sequencing data of a study of blood T cell repertoires in COVID-19. At the level of the study: PBMCs, B-cell-depleted T cells, or T cells provided the cDNA or gDNA that made up the material.

The CDR3 spans 14 residues. Trimming left V 0 bases short and J 2 bases short, with 8 bases between. CDR1 SGHRS and CDR2 YFSETQ come from the germline V gene. This table comes from immunoSEQ multiplex PCR, and its TCRdb copy is limited to in-frame clones, with some not included. The table has approximately 92,000 clones, roughly 72% seen once. The chain recombines TRBV5-1 with TRBJ1-1; D is undetermined. The TCR was taken from a woman aged 60-75 years in a cohort sampled during active or convalescent COVID-19. The sequencing input was peripheral blood. The CDR3 sequence is CASSLGQINTEAFF. Written as DNA, the CDR3 is TGCGCCAGCAGCTTGGGTCAGATAAACACTGAAGCTTTCTTT.